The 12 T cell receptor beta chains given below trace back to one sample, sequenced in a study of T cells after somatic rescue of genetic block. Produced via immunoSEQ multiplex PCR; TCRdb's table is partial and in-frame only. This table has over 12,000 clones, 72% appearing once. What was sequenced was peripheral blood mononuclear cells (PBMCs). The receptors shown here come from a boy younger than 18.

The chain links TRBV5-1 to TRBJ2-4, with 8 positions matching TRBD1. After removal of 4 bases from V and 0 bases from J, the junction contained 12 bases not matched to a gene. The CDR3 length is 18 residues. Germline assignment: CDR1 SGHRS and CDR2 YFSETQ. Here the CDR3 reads CASSPDRGTGVAKNIQYF. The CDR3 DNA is TGCGCCAGCAGCCCCGACAGAGGGACAGGAGTAGCCAAAAACATTCAGTACTTC. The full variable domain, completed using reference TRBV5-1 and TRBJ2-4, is KAGVTQTPRYLIKTRGQQVTLSCSPISGHRSVSWYQQTPGQGLQFLFEYFSETQRNKGNFPGRFSGRQFSNSRSEMNVSTLELGDSALYLCASSPDRGTGVAKNIQYFGAGTRLSVL.

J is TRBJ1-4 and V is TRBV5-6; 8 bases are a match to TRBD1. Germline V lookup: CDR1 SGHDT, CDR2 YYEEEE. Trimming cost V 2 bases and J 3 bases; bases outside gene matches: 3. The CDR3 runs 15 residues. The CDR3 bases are TGTGCCAGCAGCTTCCGGACAGGGCCTAATGAAAAACTGTTTTTT. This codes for CASSFRTGPNEKLFF. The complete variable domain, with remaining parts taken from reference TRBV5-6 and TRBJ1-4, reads DAGVTQSPTHLIKTRGQQVTLRCSPKSGHDTVSWYQQALGQGPQFIFQYYEEEERQRGNFPDRFSGHQFPNYSSELNVNALLLGDSALYLCASSFRTGPNEKLFFGSGTQLSVL.

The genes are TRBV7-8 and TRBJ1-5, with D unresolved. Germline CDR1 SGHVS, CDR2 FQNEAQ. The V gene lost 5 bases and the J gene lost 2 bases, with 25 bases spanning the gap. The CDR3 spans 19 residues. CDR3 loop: CASSPMWALPSLGNQPQHF. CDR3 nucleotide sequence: TGTGCCAGCAGCCCCATGTGGGCGCTCCCTTCCCTCGGCAATCAGCCCCAGCATTTT. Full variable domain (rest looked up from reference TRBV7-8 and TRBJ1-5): GAGVSQSPRYKVAKRGQDVALRCDPISGHVSLFWYQQALGQGPEFLTYFQNEAQLDKSGLPSDRFFAERPEGSVSTLKIQRTQQEDSAVYLCASSPMWALPSLGNQPQHFGDGTRLSIL.

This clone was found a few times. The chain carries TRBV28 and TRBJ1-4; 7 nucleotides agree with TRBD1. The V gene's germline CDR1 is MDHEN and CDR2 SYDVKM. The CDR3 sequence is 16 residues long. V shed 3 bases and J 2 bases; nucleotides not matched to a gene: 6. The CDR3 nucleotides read TGTGCCAGCAGTTTCGACAGGGTTTATACTAATGAAAAACTGTTTTTT. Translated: CASSFDRVYTNEKLFF. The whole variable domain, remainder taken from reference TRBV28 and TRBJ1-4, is DVKVTQSSRYLVKRTGEKVFLECVQDMDHENMFWYRQDPGLGLRLIYFSYDVKMKEKGDIPEGYSVSREKKERFSLILESASTNQTSMYLCASSFDRVYTNEKLFFGSGTQLSVL.

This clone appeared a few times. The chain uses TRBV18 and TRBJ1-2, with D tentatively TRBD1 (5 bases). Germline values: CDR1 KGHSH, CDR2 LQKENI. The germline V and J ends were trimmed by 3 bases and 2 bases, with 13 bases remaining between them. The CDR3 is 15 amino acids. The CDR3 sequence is CASSPTFEGNYGYTF. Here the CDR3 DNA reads TGTGCCAGCTCACCCACATTCGAGGGGAACTATGGCTACACCTTC.

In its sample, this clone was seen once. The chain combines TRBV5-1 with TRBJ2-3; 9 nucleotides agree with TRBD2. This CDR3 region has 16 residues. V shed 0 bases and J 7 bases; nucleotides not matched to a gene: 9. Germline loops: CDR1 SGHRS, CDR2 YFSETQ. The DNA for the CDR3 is TGCGCCAGCAGCTTGGTGGCTAGCGGGGTGGGAAATACGCAGTATTTT. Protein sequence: CASSLVASGVGNTQYF. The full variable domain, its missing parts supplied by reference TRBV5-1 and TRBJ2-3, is KAGVTQTPRYLIKTRGQQVTLSCSPISGHRSVSWYQQTPGQGLQFLFEYFSETQRNKGNFPGRFSGRQFSNSRSEMNVSTLELGDSALYLCASSLVASGVGNTQYFGPGTRLTVL.

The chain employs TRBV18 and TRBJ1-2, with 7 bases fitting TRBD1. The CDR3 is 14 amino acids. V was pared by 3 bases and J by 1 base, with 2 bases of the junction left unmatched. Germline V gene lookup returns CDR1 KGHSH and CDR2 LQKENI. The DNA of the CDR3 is TGTGCCAGCTCACCGGGACAGATTAACTATGGCTACACCTTC. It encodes CASSPGQINYGYTF. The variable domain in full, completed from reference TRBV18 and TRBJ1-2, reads NAGVMQNPRHLVRRRGQEARLRCSPMKGHSHVYWYRQLPEEGLKFMVYLQKENIIDESGMPKERFSAEFPKEGPSILRIQQVVRGDSAAYFCASSPGQINYGYTFGSGTRLTVV.

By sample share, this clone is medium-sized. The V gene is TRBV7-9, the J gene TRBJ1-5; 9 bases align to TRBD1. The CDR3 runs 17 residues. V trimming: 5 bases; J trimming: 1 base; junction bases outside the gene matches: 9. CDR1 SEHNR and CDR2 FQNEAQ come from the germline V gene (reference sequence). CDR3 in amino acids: CASSPGTGITSNQPQHF. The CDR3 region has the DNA TGTGCCAGCAGCCCCGGGACAGGGATTACAAGCAATCAGCCCCAGCATTTT. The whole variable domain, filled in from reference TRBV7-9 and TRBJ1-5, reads DTGVSQNPRHKITKRGQNVTFRCDPISEHNRLYWYRQTLGQGPEFLTYFQNEAQLEKSRLLSDRFSAERPKGSFSTLEIQRTEQGDSAMYLCASSPGTGITSNQPQHFGDGTRLSIL.

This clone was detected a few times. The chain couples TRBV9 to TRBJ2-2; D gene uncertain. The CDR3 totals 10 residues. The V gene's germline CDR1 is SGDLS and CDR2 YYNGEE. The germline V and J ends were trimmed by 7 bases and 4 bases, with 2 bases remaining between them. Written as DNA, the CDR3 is TGTGCCAGCGGCACCGGGGAGCTGTTTTTT. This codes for CASGTGELFF.

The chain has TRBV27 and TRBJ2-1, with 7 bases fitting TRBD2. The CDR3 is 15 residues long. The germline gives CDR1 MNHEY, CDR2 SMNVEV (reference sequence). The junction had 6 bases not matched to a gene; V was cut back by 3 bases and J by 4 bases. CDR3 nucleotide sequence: TGTGCCAGCAGTTTCAGGCTAGCGGTTTACAATGAGCAGTTCTTC. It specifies CASSFRLAVYNEQFF.

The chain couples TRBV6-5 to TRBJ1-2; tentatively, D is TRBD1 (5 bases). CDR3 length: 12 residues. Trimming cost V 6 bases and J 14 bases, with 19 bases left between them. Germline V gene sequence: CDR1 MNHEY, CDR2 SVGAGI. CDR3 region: CASSETGTGGTF. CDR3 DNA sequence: TGTGCCAGCAGCGAGACTGGGACGGGAGGAACCTTC.

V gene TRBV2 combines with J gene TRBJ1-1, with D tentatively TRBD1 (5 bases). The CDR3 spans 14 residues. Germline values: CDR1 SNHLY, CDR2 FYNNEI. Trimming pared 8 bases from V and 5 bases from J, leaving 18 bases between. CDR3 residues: CASRSTGRGTEAFF. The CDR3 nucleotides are TGTGCCAGCCGTAGTACGGGGCGAGGGACTGAAGCTTTCTTT.